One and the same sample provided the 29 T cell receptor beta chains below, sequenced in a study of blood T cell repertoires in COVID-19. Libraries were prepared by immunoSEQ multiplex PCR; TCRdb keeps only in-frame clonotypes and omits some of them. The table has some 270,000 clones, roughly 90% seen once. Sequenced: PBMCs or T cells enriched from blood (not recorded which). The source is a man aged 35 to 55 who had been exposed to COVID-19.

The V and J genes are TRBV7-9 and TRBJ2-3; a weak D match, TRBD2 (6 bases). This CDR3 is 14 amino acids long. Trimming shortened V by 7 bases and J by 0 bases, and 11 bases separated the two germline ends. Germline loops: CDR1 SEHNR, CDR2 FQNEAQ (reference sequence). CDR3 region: CASKGGTSTDTQYF. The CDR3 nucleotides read TGTGCCAGCAAGGGCGGGACTAGCACAGATACGCAGTATTTT.

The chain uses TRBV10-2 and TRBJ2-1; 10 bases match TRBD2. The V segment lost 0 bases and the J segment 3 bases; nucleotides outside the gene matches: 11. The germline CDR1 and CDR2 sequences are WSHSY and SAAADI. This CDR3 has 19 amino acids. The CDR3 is CASSESVVRRTSGYNEQFF. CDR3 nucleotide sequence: TGCGCCAGCAGTGAGTCAGTGGTTAGGCGGACTAGCGGCTACAATGAGCAGTTCTTC.

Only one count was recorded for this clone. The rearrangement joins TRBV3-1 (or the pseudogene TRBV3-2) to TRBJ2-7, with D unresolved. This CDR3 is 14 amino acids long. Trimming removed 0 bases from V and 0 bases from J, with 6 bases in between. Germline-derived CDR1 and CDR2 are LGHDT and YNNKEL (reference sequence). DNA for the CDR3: TGTGCCAGCAGCCAAGATGACTTCTCCTACGAGCAGTACTTC. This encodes CASSQDDFSYEQYF.

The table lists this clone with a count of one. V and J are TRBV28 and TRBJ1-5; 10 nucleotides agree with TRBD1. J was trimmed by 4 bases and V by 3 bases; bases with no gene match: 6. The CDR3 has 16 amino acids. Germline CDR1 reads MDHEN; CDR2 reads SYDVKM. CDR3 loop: CASSLAGQGRNQPQHF. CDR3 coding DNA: TGTGCCAGCAGTTTGGCGGGACAGGGGAGAAATCAGCCCCAGCATTTT.

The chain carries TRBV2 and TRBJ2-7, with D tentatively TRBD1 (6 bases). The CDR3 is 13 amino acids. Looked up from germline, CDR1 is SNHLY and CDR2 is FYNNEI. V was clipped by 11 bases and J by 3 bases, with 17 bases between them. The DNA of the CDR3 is TGTGCCGGCTTAAAGGACAGAAACTACGAGCAGTACTTC. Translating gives CAGLKDRNYEQYF.

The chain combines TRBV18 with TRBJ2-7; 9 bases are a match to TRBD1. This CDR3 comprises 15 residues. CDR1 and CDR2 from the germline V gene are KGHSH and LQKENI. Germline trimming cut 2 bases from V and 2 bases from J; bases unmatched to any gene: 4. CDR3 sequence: CASSPGTGSTYEQYF. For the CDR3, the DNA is TGTGCCAGCTCACCAGGGACAGGGTCCACCTACGAGCAGTACTTC.

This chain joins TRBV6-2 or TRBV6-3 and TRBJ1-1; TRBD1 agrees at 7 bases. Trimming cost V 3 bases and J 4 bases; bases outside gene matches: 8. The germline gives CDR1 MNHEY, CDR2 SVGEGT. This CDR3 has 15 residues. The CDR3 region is CASSYLAGGGTEAFF. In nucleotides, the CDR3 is TGTGCCAGCAGTTATCTCGCAGGGGGAGGCACTGAAGCTTTCTTT.

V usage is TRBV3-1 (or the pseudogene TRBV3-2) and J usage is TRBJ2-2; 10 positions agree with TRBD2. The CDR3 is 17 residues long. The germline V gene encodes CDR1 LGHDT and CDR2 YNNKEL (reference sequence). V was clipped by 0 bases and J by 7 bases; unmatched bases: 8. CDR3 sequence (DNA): TGTGCCAGCAGCCAAGAGGGGACTAGCGTCTCCGGCGGGGAGCTGTTTTTT. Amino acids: CASSQEGTSVSGGELFF.

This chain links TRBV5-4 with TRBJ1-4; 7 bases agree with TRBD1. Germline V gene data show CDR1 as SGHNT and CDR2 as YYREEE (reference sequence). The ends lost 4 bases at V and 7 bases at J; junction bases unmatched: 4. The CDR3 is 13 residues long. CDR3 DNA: TGTGCCAGCAGCCTAGACAGGGCTGAAAAACTGTTTTTT. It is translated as CASSLDRAEKLFF.

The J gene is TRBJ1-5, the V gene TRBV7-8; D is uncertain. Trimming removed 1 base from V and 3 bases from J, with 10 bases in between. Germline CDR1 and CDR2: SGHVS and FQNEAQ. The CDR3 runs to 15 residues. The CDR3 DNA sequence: TGTGCCAGCAGCTTAGTGGCAGGCATCAATCAGCCCCAGCATTTT. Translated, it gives CASSLVAGINQPQHF.

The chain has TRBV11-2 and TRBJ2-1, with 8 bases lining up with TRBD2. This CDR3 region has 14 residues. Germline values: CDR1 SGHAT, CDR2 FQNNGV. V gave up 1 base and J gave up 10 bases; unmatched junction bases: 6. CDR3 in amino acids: CASSLGGGFWEQFF. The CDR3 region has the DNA TGTGCCAGCAGCTTAGGCGGGGGGTTTTGGGAGCAGTTCTTC.

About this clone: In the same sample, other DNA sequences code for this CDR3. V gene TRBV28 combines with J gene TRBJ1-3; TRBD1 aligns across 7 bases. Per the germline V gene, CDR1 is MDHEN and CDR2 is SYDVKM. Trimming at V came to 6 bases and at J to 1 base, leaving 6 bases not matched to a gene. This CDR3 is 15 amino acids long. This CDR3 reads CASSSGTASGNTIYF. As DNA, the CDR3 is TGTGCCAGCAGCTCCGGGACAGCTTCTGGAAACACCATATATTTT.

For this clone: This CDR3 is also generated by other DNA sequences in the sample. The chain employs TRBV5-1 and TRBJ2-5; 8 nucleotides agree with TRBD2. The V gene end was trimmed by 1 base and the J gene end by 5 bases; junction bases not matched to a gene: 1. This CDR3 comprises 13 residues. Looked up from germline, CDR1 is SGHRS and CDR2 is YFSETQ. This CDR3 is CASSLSGGETQYF. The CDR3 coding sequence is TGCGCCAGCAGCTTGTCGGGAGGGGAGACCCAGTACTTC.

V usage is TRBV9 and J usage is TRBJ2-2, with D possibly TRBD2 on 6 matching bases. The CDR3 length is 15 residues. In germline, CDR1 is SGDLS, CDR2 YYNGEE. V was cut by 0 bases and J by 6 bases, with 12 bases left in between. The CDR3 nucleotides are TGTGCCAGCAGCGTAGGGGGGGTTAACCCCGGGGAGCTGTTTTTT. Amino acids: CASSVGGVNPGELFF.

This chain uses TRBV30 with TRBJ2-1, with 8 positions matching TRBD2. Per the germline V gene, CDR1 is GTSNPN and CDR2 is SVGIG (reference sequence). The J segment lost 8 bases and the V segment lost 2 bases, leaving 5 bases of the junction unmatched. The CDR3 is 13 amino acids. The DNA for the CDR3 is TGTGCCTGGAGTAGAGATAGCGGGGATGAGCAGTTCTTC. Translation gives CAWSRDSGDEQFF.

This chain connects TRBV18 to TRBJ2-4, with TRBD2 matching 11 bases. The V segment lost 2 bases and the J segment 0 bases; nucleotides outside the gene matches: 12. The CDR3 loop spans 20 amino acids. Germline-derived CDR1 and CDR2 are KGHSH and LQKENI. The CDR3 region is CASSPIASGRSLLAKNIQYF. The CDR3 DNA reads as TGTGCCAGCTCACCAATCGCTAGCGGGAGGTCCCTTCTAGCCAAAAACATTCAGTACTTC.

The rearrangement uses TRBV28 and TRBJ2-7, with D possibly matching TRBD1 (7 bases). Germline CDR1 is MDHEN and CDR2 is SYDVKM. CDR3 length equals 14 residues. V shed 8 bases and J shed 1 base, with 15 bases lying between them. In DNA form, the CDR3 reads TGTGCCAGCCAGGGGGGACGGGCATCCTACGAGCAGTACTTC. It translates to CASQGGRASYEQYF. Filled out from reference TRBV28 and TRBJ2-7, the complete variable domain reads DVKVTQSSRYLVKRTGEKVFLECVQDMDHENMFWYRQDPGLGLRLIYFSYDVKMKEKGDIPEGYSVSREKKERFSLILESASTNQTSMYLCASQGGRASYEQYFGPGTRLTVT.

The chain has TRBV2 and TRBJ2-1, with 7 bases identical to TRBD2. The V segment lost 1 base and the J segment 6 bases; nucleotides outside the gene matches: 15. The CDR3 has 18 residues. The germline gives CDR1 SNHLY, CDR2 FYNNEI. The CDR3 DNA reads TGTGCCAGCAGTGAAGTTGGAGCGACTAGCCCTTCCCTCAATGAGCAGTTCTTC. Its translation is CASSEVGATSPSLNEQFF. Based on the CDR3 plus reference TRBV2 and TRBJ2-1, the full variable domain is EPEVTQTPSHQVTQMGQEVILRCVPISNHLYFYWYRQILGQKVEFLVSFYNNEISEKSEIFDDQFSVERPDGSNFTLKIRSTKLEDSAMYFCASSEVGATSPSLNEQFFGPGTRLTVL.

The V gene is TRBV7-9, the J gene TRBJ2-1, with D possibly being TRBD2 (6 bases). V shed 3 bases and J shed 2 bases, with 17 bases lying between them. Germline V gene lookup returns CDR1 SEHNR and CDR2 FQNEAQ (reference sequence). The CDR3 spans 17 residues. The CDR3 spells CASSFYTGLRTYNEQFF. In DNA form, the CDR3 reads TGTGCCAGCAGCTTCTACACGGGACTTCGGACCTACAATGAGCAGTTCTTC.

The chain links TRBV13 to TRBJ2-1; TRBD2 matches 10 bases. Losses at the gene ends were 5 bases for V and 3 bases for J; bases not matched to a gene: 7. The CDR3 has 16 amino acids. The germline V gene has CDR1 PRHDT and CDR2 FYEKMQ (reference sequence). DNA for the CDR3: TGTGCCAGCAGCGCCTCGGGACTAGCGCGCTACAATGAGCAGTTCTTC. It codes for CASSASGLARYNEQFF.

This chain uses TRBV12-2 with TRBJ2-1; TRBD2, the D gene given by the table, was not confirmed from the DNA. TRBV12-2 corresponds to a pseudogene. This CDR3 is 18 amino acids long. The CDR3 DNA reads TGTGCAAGTCGCGCCCGAAAGTTGGTGACTAGCGCCTACAATGAGCAGTTCTTC. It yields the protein CASRARKLVTSAYNEQFF.

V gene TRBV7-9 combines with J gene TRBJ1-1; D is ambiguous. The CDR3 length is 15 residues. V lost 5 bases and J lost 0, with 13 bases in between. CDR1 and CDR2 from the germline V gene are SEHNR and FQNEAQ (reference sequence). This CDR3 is CASSPPQRLNTEAFF. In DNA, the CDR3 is TGTGCCAGCAGCCCTCCTCAGCGTTTGAACACTGAAGCTTTCTTT.

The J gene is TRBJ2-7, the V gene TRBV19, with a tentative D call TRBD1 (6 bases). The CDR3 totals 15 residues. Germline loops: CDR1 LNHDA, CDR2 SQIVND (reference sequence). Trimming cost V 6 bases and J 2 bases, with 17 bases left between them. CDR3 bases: TGTGCCAGTAGCGCACGGACAGATTTAACCTACGAGCAGTACTTC. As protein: CASSARTDLTYEQYF.

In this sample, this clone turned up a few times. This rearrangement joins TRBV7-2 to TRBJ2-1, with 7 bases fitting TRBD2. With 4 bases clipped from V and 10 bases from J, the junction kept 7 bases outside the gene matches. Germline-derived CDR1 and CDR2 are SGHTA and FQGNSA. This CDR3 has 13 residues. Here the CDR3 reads CASSSLREGEQFF. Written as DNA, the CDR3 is TGTGCCAGCAGCTCACTCAGGGAGGGAGAGCAGTTCTTC.

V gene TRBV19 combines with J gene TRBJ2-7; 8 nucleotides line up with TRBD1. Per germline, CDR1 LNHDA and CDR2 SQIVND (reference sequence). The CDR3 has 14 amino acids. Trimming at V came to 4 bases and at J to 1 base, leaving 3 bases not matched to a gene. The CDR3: CASSNNRGSYEQYF. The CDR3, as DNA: TGTGCCAGTAGTAACAACAGGGGGTCCTACGAGCAGTACTTC.

In DNA form, the CDR3 reads TGTGCCACCAGTGATTTCGGCAGGGGGCATGACGGGGAGCTGTTTTTT. As protein: CATSDFGRGHDGELFF. This chain links TRBV24-1 with TRBJ2-2; 8 nucleotides match TRBD1. V lost 1 base to trimming and J lost 7 bases; unmatched junction nucleotides: 7. Looked up from germline, CDR1 is KGHDR and CDR2 is SFDVKD. The CDR3 consists of 16 residues.

The CDR3 is CASIRSGYNEQFF. CDR3 in DNA: TGTGCCAGTATTCGTTCAGGTTACAATGAGCAGTTCTTC. V is TRBV19 and J is TRBJ2-1; D remains unclear. Trimming took 7 bases from V and 4 from J, leaving 11 bases between them. CDR1 LNHDA and CDR2 SQIVND come from the germline V gene (reference sequence). The CDR3 is 13 residues long.

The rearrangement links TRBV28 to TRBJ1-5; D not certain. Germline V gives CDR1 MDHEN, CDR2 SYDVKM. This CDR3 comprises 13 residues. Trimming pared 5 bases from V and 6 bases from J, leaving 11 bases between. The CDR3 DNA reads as TGTGCCAGCAGTCTTCTGGGAGGTCAGCCCCAGCATTTT. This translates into CASSLLGGQPQHF.

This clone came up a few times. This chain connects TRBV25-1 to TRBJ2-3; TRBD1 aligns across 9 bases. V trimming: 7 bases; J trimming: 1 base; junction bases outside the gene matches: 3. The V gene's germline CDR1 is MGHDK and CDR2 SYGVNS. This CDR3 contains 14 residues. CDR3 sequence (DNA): TGTGCCAGCAACCGGGACAGGGGCACAGATACGCAGTATTTT. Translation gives CASNRDRGTDTQYF.